These T cell receptor beta chains were read from a single sample in a study of blood T cell repertoires in COVID-19. Here immunoSEQ multiplex PCR was the method, and the copy in TCRdb shows in-frame clones only, minus some. This table holds about 250,000 clones, 65% to 90% found once. Sequencing was carried out using PBMCs or T cells enriched from blood (not recorded which). The receptors shown here come from a woman in her fifties or sixties with acute COVID-19. CDR3s include the opening cysteine and the closing phenylalanine or tryptophan. The D gene is left open where the match is weak. Clone size, where shown, is once, few, many, or a class for clones that have expanded.

cdr3_nt	cdr3_aa	clone_size	v_call	j_call	d_call
TGTGCCAGCAGCTTACACTTCACAGGGTATGGCTACACCTTC	CASSLHFTGYGYTF	once	TRBV7-2	TRBJ1-2	.
TGTGCCAGCAGCCCCGAGGTTTCCTCCTACGAGCAGTACTTC	CASSPEVSSYEQYF	.	TRBV7-8	TRBJ2-7	.
TGTGCCTCTCGACAGAACCTCAATCAGCCCCAGCATTTT	CASRQNLNQPQHF	.	TRBV27	TRBJ1-5	.
TGTGCCAGCTCACCCCGGGACAGGGCGGAGTATAGCAATCAGCCCCAGCATTTT	CASSPRDRAEYSNQPQHF	.	TRBV18	TRBJ1-5	TRBD1
TGTGCCAGCAGACCCGGACAGGGTCGAACTGAAGCTTTCTTT	CASRPGQGRTEAFF	.	TRBV6-5	TRBJ1-1	TRBD1
TGCGCCAGCAGCGCACAGGGGCAGGCGGATGGCTACACCTTC	CASSAQGQADGYTF	.	TRBV4-1	TRBJ1-2	TRBD1
TGCGCCAGCAGCTTGGAAGCAGGGATCAACACTGAAGCTTTCTTT	CASSLEAGINTEAFF	.	TRBV5-1	TRBJ1-1	.
TGCGCCAGCAGCTCATCCTCGGGAGCGAATGAAAAACTGTTTTTT	CASSSSSGANEKLFF	.	TRBV5-1	TRBJ1-4	.
TGTGCCAGCAGCCCCCAGGCCCTCTCTGGAAACACCATATATTTT	CASSPQALSGNTIYF	.	TRBV7-6	TRBJ1-3	.
TGTGCCAGTTCTAGTATGGGTGAAAAACTGTTTTTT	CASSSMGEKLFF	.	TRBV19	TRBJ1-4	.
TGCGCCAGCAGCCAAGATCTCAGGGAAAAACTGTTTTTT	CASSQDLREKLFF	.	TRBV4-3	TRBJ1-4	.
TGTGCCAGCAGCCTCGGACAGTTTAGCAATCAGCCCCAGCATTTT	CASSLGQFSNQPQHF	.	TRBV7-8	TRBJ1-5	.
TGTGCCAGCAGCTTAGCGCGAGGAGACTATGGCTACACCTTC	CASSLARGDYGYTF	.	TRBV7-8	TRBJ1-2	.
TGTGCCTGGAGTGTTGGAGCGGCTAACTATGGCTACACCTTC	CAWSVGAANYGYTF	many	TRBV30	TRBJ1-2	.
TGTGCCTGGGGGTTCCAGGGGGAATATCAGCCCCAGCATTTT	CAWGFQGEYQPQHF	.	TRBV30	TRBJ1-5	TRBD1
TGTGCCAGCAGCGTACCGGCAGGGGCAGATACGCAGTATTTT	CASSVPAGADTQYF	.	TRBV9	TRBJ2-3	.
TGTGCCAGCAGCTTATCACAGGGTTATGGCTACACCTTC	CASSLSQGYGYTF	.	TRBV7-9	TRBJ1-2	.
TGTGCCAGCAGTTCCGGGTCCAATCAGCCCCAGCATTTT	CASSSGSNQPQHF	.	TRBV2	TRBJ1-5	.
TGTGCCAGCAGCGTAGGGGGGGGCCAAGGCTTTGAACAGGATACGCAGTATTTT	CASSVGGGQGFEQDTQYF	.	TRBV9	TRBJ2-3	.
TGTGCCAGCAGTTCCCTAGCGGGGAGCACAGATACGCAGTATTTT	CASSSLAGSTDTQYF	.	TRBV27	TRBJ2-3	TRBD2
TGTGCCAGCAGCTTAGGAGGGTCCGGCACTGAAGCTTTCTTT	CASSLGGSGTEAFF	.	TRBV7-3	TRBJ1-1	.
TGTGCCAGCAGCTCCACCCAACCCGGACAGGGTAGCTCCTATAATTCACCCCTCCACTTT	CASSSTQPGQGSSYNSPLHF	.	TRBV7-6	TRBJ1-6	TRBD1
TGTGCCTGGAGAACCCCCCCAGGCTATGGCTACACCTTC	CAWRTPPGYGYTF	.	TRBV30	TRBJ1-2	.
TGCGCCAGCAGTCTGGGACAGGGGGTAGATGAGCAGTTCTTC	CASSLGQGVDEQFF	.	TRBV5-1	TRBJ2-1	TRBD1
TGTGCCAGCAGCCCTAGACTTTCTAGCTCCTACAATGAGCAGTTCTTC	CASSPRLSSSYNEQFF	.	TRBV9	TRBJ2-1	.
TGTGCCAGCAGTTACCATCCGGAGAACACCATATATTTT	CASSYHPENTIYF	.	TRBV6-5	TRBJ1-3	.
TGTGCCATCAGTGAGTCGTGGGCGCGGGGGACTGAAGCTTTCTTT	CAISESWARGTEAFF	.	TRBV10-3	TRBJ1-1	.
TGCGCCAGCAGCGAAACAGGGCCCCCTAACTATGGCTACACCTTC	CASSETGPPNYGYTF	.	TRBV10-2	TRBJ1-2	.